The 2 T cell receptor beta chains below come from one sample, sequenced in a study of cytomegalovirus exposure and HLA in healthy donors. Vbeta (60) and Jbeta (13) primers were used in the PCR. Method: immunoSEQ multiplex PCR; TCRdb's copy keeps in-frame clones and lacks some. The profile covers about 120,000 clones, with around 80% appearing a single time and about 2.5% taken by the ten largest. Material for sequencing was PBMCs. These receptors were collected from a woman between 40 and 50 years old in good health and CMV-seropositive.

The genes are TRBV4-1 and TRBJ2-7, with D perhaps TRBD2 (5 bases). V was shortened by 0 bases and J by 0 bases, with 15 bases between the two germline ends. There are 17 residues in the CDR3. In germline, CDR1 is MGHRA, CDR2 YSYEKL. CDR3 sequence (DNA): TGCGCCAGCAGCCAAGAGTATTCGAGGGCCTTCTCCTACGAGCAGTACTTC. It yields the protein CASSQEYSRAFSYEQYF.

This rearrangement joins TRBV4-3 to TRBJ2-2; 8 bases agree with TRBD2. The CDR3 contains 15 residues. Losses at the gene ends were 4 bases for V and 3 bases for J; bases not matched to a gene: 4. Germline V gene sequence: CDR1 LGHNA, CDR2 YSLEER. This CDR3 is CASSPGGMDTGELFF. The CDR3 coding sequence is TGCGCCAGCAGCCCGGGGGGGATGGACACCGGGGAGCTGTTTTTT.